The clone carrying this T cell receptor beta chain has only a few counts. V gave up 2 bases and J gave up 1 base, with 10 bases separating them. The germline V gene encodes CDR1 ENHRY and CDR2 SYGVKD. The CDR3 extends over 15 amino acids. Up to 2 ug genomic DNA was used for TCRB CDR3 amplification. The data were produced by immunoSEQ multiplex PCR, yet TCRdb's version contains in-frame clones alone and is incomplete. The data show approximately 100,000 clones, roughly 79% seen once. The sample belongs to a study of glioma-infiltrating T cells after dendritic cell vaccination. Study details: Autologous tumor lysate was loaded overnight onto monocyte-derived dendritic cells grown less than 8 days with IL-4 and GM-CSF.

The chain has TRBV10-3 and TRBJ2-3; D is possibly TRBD2 (6 bases). The clonotype comes from a human donor with glioblastoma. Sequenced here: blood, sampled before dendritic cell vaccination. The CDR3 DNA sequence: TGTGCCATCAGTGAGGGTCCGGGGGGCACAGATACGCAGTATTTT. This gives the protein CAISEGPGGTDTQYF.